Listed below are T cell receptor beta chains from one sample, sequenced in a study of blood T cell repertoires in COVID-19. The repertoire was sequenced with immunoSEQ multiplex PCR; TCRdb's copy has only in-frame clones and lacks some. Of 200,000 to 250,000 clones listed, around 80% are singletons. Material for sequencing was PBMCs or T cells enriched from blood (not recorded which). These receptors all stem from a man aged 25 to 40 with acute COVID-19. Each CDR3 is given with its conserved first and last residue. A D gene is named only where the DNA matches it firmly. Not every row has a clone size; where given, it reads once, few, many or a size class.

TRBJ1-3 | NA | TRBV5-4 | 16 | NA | TGTGCCAGCAGCTTGGGGGCCCCCGGACAATCCACCACCATATATTTT | CASSLGAPGQSTTIYF
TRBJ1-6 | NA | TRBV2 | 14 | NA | TGTGCCAGCAGTGAAGGAGGGTATAATTCACCCCTCCACTTT | CASSEGGYNSPLHF
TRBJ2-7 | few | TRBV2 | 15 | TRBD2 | TGTGCCAGCAGTTTAGCGGGGGGATTGTCCTACGAGCAGTACTTC | CASSLAGGLSYEQYF
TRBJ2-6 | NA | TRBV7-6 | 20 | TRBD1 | TGTGCCAGCAGCTTAGGAGGGGGCCAGGGACATTTCTCTGGGGCCAACGTCCTGACTTTC | CASSLGGGQGHFSGANVLTF
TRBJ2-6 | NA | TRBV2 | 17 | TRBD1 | TGTGCCAGCATAAGGGACAGGGGTTTCTCTGGGGCCAACGTCCTGACTTTC | CASIRDRGFSGANVLTF
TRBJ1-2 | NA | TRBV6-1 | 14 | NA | TGTGCCAGCAGTGAAGCGGGCAGTACCTATGGCTACACCTTC | CASSEAGSTYGYTF
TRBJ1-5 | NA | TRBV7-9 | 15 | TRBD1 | TGTGCCAGCAGCGCGATTGGACAGGGCCATCAGCCCCAGCATTTT | CASSAIGQGHQPQHF
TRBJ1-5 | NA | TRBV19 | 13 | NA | TGTGCCAGTAGTATGACGACAAATCAGCCCCAGCATTTT | CASSMTTNQPQHF
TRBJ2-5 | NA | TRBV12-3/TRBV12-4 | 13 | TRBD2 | TGTGCCAGCAGGAGCGGGGGCGGTGAGACCCAGTACTTC | CASRSGGGETQYF
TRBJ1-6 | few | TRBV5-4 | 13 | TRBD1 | TGTGCCAGCAGGATAGCAGGGGGATCACCCCTCCACTTT | CASRIAGGSPLHF
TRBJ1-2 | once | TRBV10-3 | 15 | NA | TGTGCCATCAGTGAGTTTACAGGGCAAATCGACGGCTACACCTTC | CAISEFTGQIDGYTF
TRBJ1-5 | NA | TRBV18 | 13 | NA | TGTGCCAGCTCGCCGATACTCAATCAGCCCCAGCATTTT | CASSPILNQPQHF
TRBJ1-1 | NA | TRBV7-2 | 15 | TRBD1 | TGTGCCAGCAGCCTCGGGGGACAGGGGAGAGGTGAAGCTTTCTTT | CASSLGGQGRGEAFF
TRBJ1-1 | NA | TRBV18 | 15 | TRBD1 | TGTGCCAGCTCATCAGGGACAGGAGCGAACACTGAAGCTTTCTTT | CASSSGTGANTEAFF
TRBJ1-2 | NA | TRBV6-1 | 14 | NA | TGTGCCAGCAGAACTAGAGAACTCTTTAGAGGCTACACCTTC | CASRTRELFRGYTF
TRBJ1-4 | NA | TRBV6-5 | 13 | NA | TGTGCCAGCGGTTCGGCCGGAGGTGAAAAACTGTTTTTT | CASGSAGGEKLFF
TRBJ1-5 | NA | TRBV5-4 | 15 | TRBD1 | TGTGCCAGCAGCTTTGACAGGGGTTCAGATCAGCCCCAGCATTTT | CASSFDRGSDQPQHF
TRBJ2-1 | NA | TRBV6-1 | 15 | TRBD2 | TGTGCCAGCAGTGAAAGGCCTAGCGGGGGGGGTGAGCAGTTCTTC | CASSERPSGGGEQFF
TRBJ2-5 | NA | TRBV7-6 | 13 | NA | TGTGCCAGCAGCCCGGTAGTGAGGGAGACCCAGTACTTC | CASSPVVRETQYF
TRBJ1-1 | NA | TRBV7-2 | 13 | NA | TGTGCCAGCAGCCGAGAGAGCTATTCTGAAGCTTTCTTT | CASSRESYSEAFF
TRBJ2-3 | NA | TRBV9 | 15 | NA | TGTGCCAGCAGCGTAGAAGGGGCCCGCACAGATACGCAGTATTTT | CASSVEGARTDTQYF
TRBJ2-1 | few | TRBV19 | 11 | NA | TGTGCCAGTATGGAGTGGAATGAGCAGTTCTTC | CASMEWNEQFF
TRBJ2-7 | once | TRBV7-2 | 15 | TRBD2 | TGTGCCAGCAGCCTGGAAATTAGCGGGACCTACGAGCAGTACTTC | CASSLEISGTYEQYF
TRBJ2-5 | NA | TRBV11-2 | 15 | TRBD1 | TGTGCCAGCAGCTTAGATCTCGACAGGGCGGAGACCCAGTACTTC | CASSLDLDRAETQYF
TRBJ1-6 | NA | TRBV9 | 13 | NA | TGTGCCATCATTTCGGAGGCGAATTCACCCCTCCACTTT | CAIISEANSPLHF
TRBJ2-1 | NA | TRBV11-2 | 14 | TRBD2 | TGTGCCAGCAGCTGGAGCGGGGGGAGCAATGAGCAGTTCTTC | CASSWSGGSNEQFF
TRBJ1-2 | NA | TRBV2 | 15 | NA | TGTGCCAGCAGGAAGACAGTCCGTTCTGACTATGGCTACACCTTC | CASRKTVRSDYGYTF
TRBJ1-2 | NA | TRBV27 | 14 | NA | TGTGCCAGCAGTTTTCAGGGTAATGTCTATGGCTACACCTTC | CASSFQGNVYGYTF
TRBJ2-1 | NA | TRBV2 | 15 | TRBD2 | TGTGCCAGCAGTGAAGTAGCGGGGACGTACAATGAGCAGTTCTTC | CASSEVAGTYNEQFF
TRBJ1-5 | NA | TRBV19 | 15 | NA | TGTGCCAGTAGCCCGACGGGGGGGGCCCATCAGCCCCAGCATTTT | CASSPTGGAHQPQHF
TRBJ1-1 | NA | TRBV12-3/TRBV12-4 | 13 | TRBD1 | TGTGCCAGCAGTCGGACAGGGGATACTGAAGCTTTCTTT | CASSRTGDTEAFF
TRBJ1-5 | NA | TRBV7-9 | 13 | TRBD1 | TGTGCCAGCAGCCGGACAGGGACGGAACCCCAGCATTTT | CASSRTGTEPQHF
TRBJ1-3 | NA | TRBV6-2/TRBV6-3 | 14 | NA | TGTGCCAGCAGTTTAGCCCATACTGGAAACACCATATATTTT | CASSLAHTGNTIYF
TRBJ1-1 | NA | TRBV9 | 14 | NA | TGTGCCAGCAGCGTAGTAGCTGAGAACACTGAAGCTTTCTTT | CASSVVAENTEAFF
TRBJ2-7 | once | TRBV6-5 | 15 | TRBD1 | TGTGCCAGCAGCAGGACAGGGCGATCGGGCTACGAGCAGTACTTC | CASSRTGRSGYEQYF
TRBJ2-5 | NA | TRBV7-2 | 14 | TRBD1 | TGTGCCAGCAGCTCCGGACAGGGCGGGGAGACCCAGTACTTC | CASSSGQGGETQYF
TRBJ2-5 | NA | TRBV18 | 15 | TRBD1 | TGTGCCAGCTCACCAAGAGACAGGGAACGAGAGACCCAGTACTTC | CASSPRDRERETQYF
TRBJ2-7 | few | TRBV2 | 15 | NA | TGTGCCAGCAGCTTGGGGCGGGGAGACTCCTACGAGCAGTACTTC | CASSLGRGDSYEQYF
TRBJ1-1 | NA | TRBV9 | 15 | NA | TGTGCCAGCAGCACCCCAGCAGGGGCTGCCACTGAAGCTTTCTTT | CASSTPAGAATEAFF
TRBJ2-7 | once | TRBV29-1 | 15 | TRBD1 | TGCAGCGTTGAAGTTCGGGACAGTTTTTCCTACGAGCAGTACTTC | CSVEVRDSFSYEQYF
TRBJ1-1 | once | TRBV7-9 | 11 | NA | TGTGCCAGCAGCCAAGCCACTGAAGCTTTCTTT | CASSQATEAFF